This T cell receptor (beta chain) was documented in a study of high-grade serous ovarian cancer treatment subgroups. At the level of the study: On average, roughly 14,000 reads and thousands of unique TCR beta rearrangements were obtained per sample.

Libraries were prepared by immunoSEQ multiplex PCR; TCRdb keeps only in-frame clonotypes and omits some of them. The repertoire includes roughly 5,300 clones, 70% to 80% of them detected once, and 5% to 6% sits in the top ten. Tumor samples were taken before definitive surgery or chemotherapy. V lost 4 bases and J 7 bases, leaving 23 bases between the germline ends. The CDR3 is 15 amino acids. Germline CDR1 and CDR2: SQVTM and ANQGSEA. With regard to this clone: What it binds is not known.

Study-wide findings and caveats: Higher neoantigen levels went with greater TCR clonal relatedness. These tumor repertoires lack spatial information from bulk sequencing. Same-patient tumor repertoires overlapped at roughly 0.1 to 0.85; different patients barely overlapped.

Material for sequencing was tumor tissue. This clonotype was obtained from a human patient with high-grade serous ovarian cancer. The rearrangement joins TRBV29-1 to TRBJ2-7, with no clear D. Written as DNA, the CDR3 is TGCAGCGTTGGAGGTAGGGTGAGTCACCTTGGGGAGCAGTACTTC. It encodes CSVGGRVSHLGEQYF.